This passage covers 9 T cell receptor beta chains from one sample sequenced in a study of cytotoxic CD8 clonotypes in ibrutinib-treated CLL. Repertoires were generated with immunoSEQ multiplex PCR, while TCRdb's copy carries only in-frame clones and drops some. The sample records around 310,000 clones, roughly 80% being singletons. The specimen was PBMCs, collected before ibrutinib treatment. All receptors derive from a human donor with chronic lymphocytic leukemia.

The chain carries TRBV19 and TRBJ2-2, with 10 bases fitting TRBD2. V lost 6 bases to trimming and J lost 4 bases; unmatched junction nucleotides: 5. Germline V gene data show CDR1 as LNHDA and CDR2 as SQIVND (reference sequence). CDR3 length: 15 amino acids. The CDR3 sequence is CASRLAGRSTGELFF. Here the CDR3 DNA reads TGTGCCAGTAGACTAGCGGGAAGATCCACCGGGGAGCTGTTTTTT.

The chain couples TRBV7-6 to TRBJ1-1, with 7 bases matching TRBD1. This CDR3 spans 14 amino acids. With V trimmed by 5 bases and J by 6 bases, 9 bases remained unmatched. Germline V gene lookup returns CDR1 SGHVS and CDR2 FNYEAQ. The CDR3 DNA sequence: TGTGCCAGCAGCGCGACAGGGATCGGTGCTGAAGCTTTCTTT. Its translation: CASSATGIGAEAFF.

The J gene is TRBJ2-7, the V gene TRBV5-4, with 11 bases identical to TRBD2. This CDR3 region has 15 residues. The ends lost 4 bases at V and 4 bases at J; junction bases unmatched: 7. Germline V gene data show CDR1 as SGHNT and CDR2 as YYREEE (reference sequence). CDR3 in DNA: TGTGCCAGCAGCATGGGACTAGCGGAGGGATACGAGCAGTACTTC. Its protein is CASSMGLAEGYEQYF.

The sample holds a few counts of this clone. The chain recombines TRBV7-3 with TRBJ2-1; TRBD1 might be the D (5 bases). CDR1 SGHTA and CDR2 FQGTGA come from the germline V gene. CDR3 length: 13 residues. Trimming removed 0 bases from V and 9 bases from J, with 9 bases in between. The CDR3 nucleotides are TGTGCCAGCAGCTTAACAGGGGCAAGTGAGCAGTTCTTC. Translating it yields CASSLTGASEQFF.

The chain links TRBV6-1 to TRBJ2-7; 9 positions match TRBD2. This CDR3 comprises 15 residues. Germline CDR1 and CDR2: MNHNS and SASEGT. Losses at the gene ends were 1 base for V and 2 bases for J; bases not matched to a gene: 3. The CDR3 DNA is TGTGCCAGCAGTGAAGGCCTAGCGGGGCCCTACGAGCAGTACTTC. The encoded protein is CASSEGLAGPYEQYF.

A remark on this clone: The sample carries other DNA sequences with the same CDR3. V usage is TRBV20-1 and J usage is TRBJ2-5, with D hard to call. Germline values: CDR1 DFQATT, CDR2 SNEGSKA (reference sequence). Trimming stripped 3 bases from V and 5 bases from J, with 4 bases between. The CDR3 runs to 10 residues. CDR3 sequence (DNA): TGCAGTGCTAGGTCGGAGACCCAGTACTTC. Translated, it gives CSARSETQYF.

The CDR3 loop is CASSPGASGANVLTF. CDR3 bases: TGTGCCAGCTCACCAGGAGCGTCTGGGGCCAACGTCCTGACTTTC. The chain couples TRBV18 to TRBJ2-6; D is ambiguous. V was trimmed by 2 bases and J by 1 base, leaving 6 bases between them. Germline V gene data show CDR1 as KGHSH and CDR2 as LQKENI. The CDR3 covers 15 residues.

This clone was seen only a few times. This chain connects TRBV9 to TRBJ2-7; weak D call: TRBD2 (5 bases). Germline loops: CDR1 SGDLS, CDR2 YYNGEE. The V end was cut by 0 bases, the J end by 5 bases, with 18 bases between. The CDR3 covers 16 residues. The CDR3 DNA follows: TGTGCCAGCAGCGTAGAGCAGTCCGCGGGCCTCCACGAGCAGTACTTC. Amino acid sequence: CASSVEQSAGLHEQYF.

The chain uses TRBV9 and TRBJ1-2; 11 nucleotides match TRBD1. Germline V CDR1 and CDR2: SGDLS, YYNGEE. The CDR3 covers 15 residues. The junction had 6 bases not matched to a gene; V was cut back by 1 base and J by 7 bases. The chain's CDR3 is CASSVTGTGGSGYTF. CDR3 DNA: TGTGCCAGCAGCGTAACCGGGACAGGGGGAAGTGGCTACACCTTC.